This TCR beta chain was documented in a study of T cell repertoires in cytomegalovirus infection. Study-level background: Researchers turned to recently identified HLA-C-restricted CMV epitopes as well as well-studied HLA-B-restricted ones.

To note about this clonotype: Its antigen is not known.

Each CDR3 protein gets one entry after TCRdb re-called the reads with MiXCR. The table has 650,000 to 900,000 distinct CDR3 sequences, 25% to 35% seen once; the top ten hold about 12%. Per germline, CDR1 MGHDK and CDR2 SYGVNS. The germline V and J ends were trimmed by 1 base and 8 bases, with 3 bases remaining between them. This CDR3 spans 12 amino acids. The chain carries TRBV25-1 and TRBJ1-6; the D is unclear. Source: cultured CD8+ T cells from PBMCs, taken from culture after CMV antigen stimulation. The receptor was isolated from a human donor in good health (CMV status not recorded). Some clones in this sample may be carry-over from other donors' samples. CDR3 in amino acids: CASSESHSPLHF. Here the CDR3 DNA reads TGTGCCAGCAGTGAATCTCATTCACCCCTCCACTTT.